This T cell receptor (beta chain) came from a study of PD-L1 blockade in urothelial cancer. Profiling relied on immunoSEQ multiplex PCR, and the TCRdb table lists in-frame clones only, not all of them. This table holds about 63,000 clones, roughly 79% found once. Described time point: pretreatment peripheral blood. Each patient gave between 1 and 8 samples, pretreatment and on-treatment. J was trimmed by 8 bases and V by 4 bases; bases with no gene match: 4. The germline V gene has CDR1 LNHDA and CDR2 SQIVND (reference sequence). The CDR3 sequence is 12 residues long. The clonotype was recovered from a man between 65 and 85 years old with urothelial cancer. The sequenced sample was PBMCs, obtained around atezolizumab (anti-PD-L1) treatment. The rearrangement joins TRBV19 to TRBJ1-2, with TRBD1 matching over 7 bases. The CDR3 nucleotides are TGTGCCAGTAGTACGACAGGGAAAGGCTACACCTTC. Residues: CASSTTGKGYTF.